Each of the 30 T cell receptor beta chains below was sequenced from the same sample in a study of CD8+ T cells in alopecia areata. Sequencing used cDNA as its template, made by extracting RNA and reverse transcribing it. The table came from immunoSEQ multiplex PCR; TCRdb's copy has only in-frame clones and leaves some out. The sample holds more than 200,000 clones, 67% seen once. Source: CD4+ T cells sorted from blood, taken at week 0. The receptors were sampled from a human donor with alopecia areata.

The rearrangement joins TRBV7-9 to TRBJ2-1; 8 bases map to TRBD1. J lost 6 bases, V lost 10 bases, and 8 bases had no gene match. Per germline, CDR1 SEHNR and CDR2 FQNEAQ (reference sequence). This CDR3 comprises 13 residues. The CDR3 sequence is CAMSDRDGNEQFF. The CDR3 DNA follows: TGTGCCATGTCGGACAGGGATGGCAATGAGCAGTTCTTC.

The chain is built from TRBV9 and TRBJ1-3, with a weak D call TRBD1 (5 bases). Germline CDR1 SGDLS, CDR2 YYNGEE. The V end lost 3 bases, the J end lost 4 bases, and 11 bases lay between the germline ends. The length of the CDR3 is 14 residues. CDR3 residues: CASSAHRKGNTIYF. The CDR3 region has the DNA TGTGCCAGCAGCGCCCACAGGAAGGGAAACACCATATATTTT. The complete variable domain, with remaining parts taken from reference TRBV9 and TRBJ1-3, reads DSGVTQTPKHLITATGQRVTLRCSPRSGDLSVYWYQQSLDQGLQFLIQYYNGEERAKGNILERFSAQQFPDLHSELNLSSLELGDSALYFCASSAHRKGNTIYFGEGSWLTVV.

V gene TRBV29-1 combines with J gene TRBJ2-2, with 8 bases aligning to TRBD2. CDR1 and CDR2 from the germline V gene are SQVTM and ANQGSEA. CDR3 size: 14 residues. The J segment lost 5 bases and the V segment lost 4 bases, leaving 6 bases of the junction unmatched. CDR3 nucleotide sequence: TGCAGCGTTGGAACGCGGGGGGTAACCGGGGAGCTGTTTTTT. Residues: CSVGTRGVTGELFF.

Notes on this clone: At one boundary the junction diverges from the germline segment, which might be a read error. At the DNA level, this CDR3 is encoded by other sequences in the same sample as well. CDR3 DNA sequence: TGCGCCAGCAGTTATGGGACAGGAACGGGTGGCTACACCTTC. Translating it yields CASSYGTGTGGYTF. The genes are TRBV6-6 and TRBJ1-2, with 8 bases aligning to TRBD1. The CDR3 has 14 residues. CDR1 is MNHNY and CDR2 is SVGAGI in the germline V gene (reference sequence).

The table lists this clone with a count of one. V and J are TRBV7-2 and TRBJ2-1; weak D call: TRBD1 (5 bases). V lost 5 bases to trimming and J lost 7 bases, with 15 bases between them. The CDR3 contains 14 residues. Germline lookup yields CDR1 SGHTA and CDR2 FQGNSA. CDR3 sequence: CASSLVVRVNEQFF. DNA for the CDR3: TGTGCCAGCAGCCTAGTGGTCAGGGTGAATGAGCAGTTCTTC.

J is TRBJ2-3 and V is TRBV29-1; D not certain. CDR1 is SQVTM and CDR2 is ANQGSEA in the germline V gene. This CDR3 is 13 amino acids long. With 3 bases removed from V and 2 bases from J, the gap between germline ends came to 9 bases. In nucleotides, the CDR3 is TGCAGCGTTGACTTGATAGACACAGATACGCAGTATTTT. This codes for CSVDLIDTDTQYF.

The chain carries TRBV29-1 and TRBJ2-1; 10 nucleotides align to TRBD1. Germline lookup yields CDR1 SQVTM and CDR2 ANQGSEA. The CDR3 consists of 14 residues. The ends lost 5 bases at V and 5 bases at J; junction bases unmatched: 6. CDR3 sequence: CSVSFGTGDNEQFF. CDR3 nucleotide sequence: TGCAGCGTTTCCTTCGGGACAGGGGACAATGAGCAGTTCTTC.

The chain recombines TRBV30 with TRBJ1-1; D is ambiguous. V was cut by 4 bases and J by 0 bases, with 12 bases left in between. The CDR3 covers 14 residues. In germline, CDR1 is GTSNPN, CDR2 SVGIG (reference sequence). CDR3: CAWTPLLVNTEAFF. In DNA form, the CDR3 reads TGTGCCTGGACCCCGCTCCTAGTGAACACTGAAGCTTTCTTT.

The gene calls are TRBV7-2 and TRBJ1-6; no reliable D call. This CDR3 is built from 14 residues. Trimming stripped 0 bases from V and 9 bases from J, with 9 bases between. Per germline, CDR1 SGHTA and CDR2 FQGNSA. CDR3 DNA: TGTGCCAGCAGCTTAGCACCCACAAGTTCACCCCTCCACTTT. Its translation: CASSLAPTSSPLHF.

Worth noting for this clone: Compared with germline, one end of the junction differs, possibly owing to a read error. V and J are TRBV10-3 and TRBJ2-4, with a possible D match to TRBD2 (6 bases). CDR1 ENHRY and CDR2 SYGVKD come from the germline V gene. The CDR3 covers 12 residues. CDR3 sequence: CAISDGGRRAGF. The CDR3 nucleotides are TGTGCCATCAGTGATGGGGGACGGAGGGCGGGCTTC.

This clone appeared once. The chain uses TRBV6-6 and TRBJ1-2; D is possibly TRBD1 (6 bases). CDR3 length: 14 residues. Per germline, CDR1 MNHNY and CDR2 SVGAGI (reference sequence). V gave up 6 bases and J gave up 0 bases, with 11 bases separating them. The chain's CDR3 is CASRRTAANYGYTF. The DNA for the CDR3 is TGTGCCAGCAGAAGGACAGCAGCTAACTATGGCTACACCTTC.

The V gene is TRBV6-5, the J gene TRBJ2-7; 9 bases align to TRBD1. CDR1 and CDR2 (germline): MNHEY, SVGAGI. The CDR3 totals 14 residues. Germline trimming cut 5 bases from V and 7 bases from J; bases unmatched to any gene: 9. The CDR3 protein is CASSATGGPSEQYF. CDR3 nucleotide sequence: TGTGCCAGCAGTGCCACAGGGGGCCCCTCGGAGCAGTACTTC.

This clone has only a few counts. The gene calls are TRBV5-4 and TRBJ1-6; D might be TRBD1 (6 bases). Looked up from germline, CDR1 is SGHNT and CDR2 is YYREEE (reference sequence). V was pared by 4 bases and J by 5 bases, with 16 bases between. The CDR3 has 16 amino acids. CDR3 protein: CASSLPGQGNNSPLHF. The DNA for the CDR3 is TGTGCCAGCAGCCTACCGGGACAAGGCAATAATTCACCCCTCCACTTT.

The CDR3 DNA reads TGTGCCAGTAGTCGTCTATTCTCCTACGAGCAGTACTTC. It encodes CASSRLFSYEQYF. The chain is built from TRBV19 and TRBJ2-7; no clear D gene. The CDR3 sequence is 13 residues long. Germline CDR1 reads LNHDA; CDR2 reads SQIVND (reference sequence). The V end was cut by 5 bases, the J end by 0 bases, with 8 bases between.

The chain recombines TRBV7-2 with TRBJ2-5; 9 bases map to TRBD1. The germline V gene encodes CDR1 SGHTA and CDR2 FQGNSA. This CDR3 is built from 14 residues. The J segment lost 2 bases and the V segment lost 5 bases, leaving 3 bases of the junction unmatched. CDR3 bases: TGTGCCAGCAGCCCCGGACAGGGGCAAGAGACCCAGTACTTC. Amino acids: CASSPGQGQETQYF. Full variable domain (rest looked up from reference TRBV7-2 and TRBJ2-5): GAGVSQSPSNKVTEKGKDVELRCDPISGHTALYWYRQSLGQGLEFLIYFQGNSAPDKSGLPSDRFSAERTGGSVSTLTIQRTQQEDSAVYLCASSPGQGQETQYFGPGTRLLVL.

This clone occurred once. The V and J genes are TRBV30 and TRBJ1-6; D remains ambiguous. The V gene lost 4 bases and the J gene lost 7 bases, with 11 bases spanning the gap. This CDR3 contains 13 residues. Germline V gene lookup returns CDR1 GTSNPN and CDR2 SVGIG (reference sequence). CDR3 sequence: CAWNGNRNSPLHF. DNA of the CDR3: TGTGCCTGGAACGGGAATCGGAATTCACCCCTCCACTTT.

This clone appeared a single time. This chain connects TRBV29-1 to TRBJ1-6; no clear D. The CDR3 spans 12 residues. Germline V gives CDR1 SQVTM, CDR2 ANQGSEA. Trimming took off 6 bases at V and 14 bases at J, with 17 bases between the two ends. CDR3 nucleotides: TGCAGCGTCGACGGACCGTTCAGCTCCCTCCACTTT. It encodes CSVDGPFSSLHF.

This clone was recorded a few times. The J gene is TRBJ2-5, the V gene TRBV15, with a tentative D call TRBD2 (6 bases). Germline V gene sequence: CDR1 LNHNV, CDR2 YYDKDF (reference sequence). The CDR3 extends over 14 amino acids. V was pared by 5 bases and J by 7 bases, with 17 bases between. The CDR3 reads CATSGGTYVGTQYF. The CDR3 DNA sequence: TGTGCCACCAGCGGCGGGACTTACGTAGGGACCCAGTACTTC. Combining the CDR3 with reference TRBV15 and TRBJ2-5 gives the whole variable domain DAMVIQNPRYQVTQFGKPVTLSCSQTLNHNVMYWYQQKSSQAPKLLFHYYDKDFNNEADTPDNFQSRRPNTSFCFLDIRSPGLGDTAMYLCATSGGTYVGTQYFGPGTRLLVL.

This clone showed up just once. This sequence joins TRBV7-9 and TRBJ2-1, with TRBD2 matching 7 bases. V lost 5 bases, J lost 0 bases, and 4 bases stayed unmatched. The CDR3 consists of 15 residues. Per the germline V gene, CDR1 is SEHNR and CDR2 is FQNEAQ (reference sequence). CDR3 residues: CASSLRGDSYNEQFF. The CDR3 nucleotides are TGTGCCAGCAGCCTCCGGGGGGACTCCTACAATGAGCAGTTCTTC.

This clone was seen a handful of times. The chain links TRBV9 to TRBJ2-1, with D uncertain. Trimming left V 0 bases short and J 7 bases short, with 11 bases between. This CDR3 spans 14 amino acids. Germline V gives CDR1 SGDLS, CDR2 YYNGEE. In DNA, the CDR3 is TGTGCCAGCAGCGTAGCAGGCCTACTGAATGAGCAGTTCTTC. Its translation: CASSVAGLLNEQFF. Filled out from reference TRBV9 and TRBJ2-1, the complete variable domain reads DSGVTQTPKHLITATGQRVTLRCSPRSGDLSVYWYQQSLDQGLQFLIQYYNGEERAKGNILERFSAQQFPDLHSELNLSSLELGDSALYFCASSVAGLLNEQFFGPGTRLTVL.

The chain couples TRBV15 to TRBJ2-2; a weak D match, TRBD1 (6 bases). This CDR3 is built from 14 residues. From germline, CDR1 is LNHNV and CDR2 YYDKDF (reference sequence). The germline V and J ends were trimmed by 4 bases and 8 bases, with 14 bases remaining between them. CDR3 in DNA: TGTGCCACCAGCATGACCAGGGGCATTGGGGAGCTGTTTTTT. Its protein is CATSMTRGIGELFF.

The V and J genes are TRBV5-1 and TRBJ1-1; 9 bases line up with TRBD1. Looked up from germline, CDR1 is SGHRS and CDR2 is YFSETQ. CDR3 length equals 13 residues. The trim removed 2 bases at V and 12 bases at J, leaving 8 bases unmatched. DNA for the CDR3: TGCGCCAGCAGCTTCCGGGACAGGGTCTTCTCTTTCTTT. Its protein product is CASSFRDRVFSFF.

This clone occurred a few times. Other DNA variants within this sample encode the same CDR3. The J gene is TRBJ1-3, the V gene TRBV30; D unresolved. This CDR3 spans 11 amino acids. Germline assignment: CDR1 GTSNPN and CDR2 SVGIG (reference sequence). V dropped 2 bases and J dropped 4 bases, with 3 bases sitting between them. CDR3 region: CAWSLGNTIYF. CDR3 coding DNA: TGTGCCTGGAGTCTGGGAAACACCATATATTTT.

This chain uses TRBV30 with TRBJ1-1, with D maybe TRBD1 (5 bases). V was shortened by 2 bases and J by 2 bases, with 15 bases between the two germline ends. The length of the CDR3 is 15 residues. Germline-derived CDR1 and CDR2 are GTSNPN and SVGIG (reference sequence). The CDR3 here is CAWSPSIRANTEAFF. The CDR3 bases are TGTGCCTGGAGTCCCTCCATCAGGGCTAACACTGAAGCTTTCTTT.

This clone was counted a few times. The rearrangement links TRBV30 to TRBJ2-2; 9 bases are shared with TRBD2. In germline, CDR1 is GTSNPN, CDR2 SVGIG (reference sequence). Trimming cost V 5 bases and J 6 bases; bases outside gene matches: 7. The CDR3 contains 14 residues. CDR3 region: CAWEELAGAGELFF. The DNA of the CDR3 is TGTGCCTGGGAGGAGTTAGCGGGGGCCGGGGAGCTGTTTTTT. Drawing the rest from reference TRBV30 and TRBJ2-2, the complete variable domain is SQTIHQWPATLVQPVGSPLSLECTVEGTSNPNLYWYRQAAGRGLQLLFYSVGIGQISSEVPQNLSASRPQDRQFILSSKKLLLSDSGFYLCAWEELAGAGELFFGEGSRLTVL.

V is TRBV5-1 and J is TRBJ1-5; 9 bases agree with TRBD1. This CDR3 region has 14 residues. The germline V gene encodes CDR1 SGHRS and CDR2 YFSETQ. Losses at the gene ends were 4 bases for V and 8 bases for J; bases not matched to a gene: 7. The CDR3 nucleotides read TGCGCCAGCAGCCACGGGACAGGGCCCGAGCCCCAGCATTTT. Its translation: CASSHGTGPEPQHF.

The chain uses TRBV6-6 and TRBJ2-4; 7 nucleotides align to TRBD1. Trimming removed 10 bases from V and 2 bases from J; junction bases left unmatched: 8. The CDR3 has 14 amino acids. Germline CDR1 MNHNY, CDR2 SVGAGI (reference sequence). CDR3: CATKDREPKNIQYF. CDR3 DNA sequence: TGTGCCACCAAAGACAGGGAACCCAAAAACATTCAGTACTTC.

This CDR3 is CSVEGGPVDTEAFF. Here the CDR3 DNA reads TGCAGCGTTGAGGGTGGTCCAGTGGACACTGAAGCTTTCTTT. This rearrangement joins TRBV29-1 to TRBJ1-1; D is undetermined. The V end lost 3 bases, the J end lost 3 bases, and 14 bases lay between the germline ends. This CDR3 is 14 amino acids long. CDR1 SQVTM and CDR2 ANQGSEA come from the germline V gene.

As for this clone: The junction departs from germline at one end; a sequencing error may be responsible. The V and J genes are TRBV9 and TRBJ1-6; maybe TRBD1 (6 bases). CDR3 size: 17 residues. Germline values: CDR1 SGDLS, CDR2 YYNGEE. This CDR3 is CASSVAGIRGVGSPLYF. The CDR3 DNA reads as TGTGCCAGCAGCGTAGCTGGGATCAGGGGTGTTGGTTCACCCCTCTACTTT. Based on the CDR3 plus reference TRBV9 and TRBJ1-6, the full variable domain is DSGVTQTPKHLITATGQRVTLRCSPRSGDLSVYWYQQSLDQGLQFLIQYYNGEERAKGNILERFSAQQFPDLHSELNLSSLELGDSALYFCASSVAGIRGVGSPLYFGNGTRLTVT.

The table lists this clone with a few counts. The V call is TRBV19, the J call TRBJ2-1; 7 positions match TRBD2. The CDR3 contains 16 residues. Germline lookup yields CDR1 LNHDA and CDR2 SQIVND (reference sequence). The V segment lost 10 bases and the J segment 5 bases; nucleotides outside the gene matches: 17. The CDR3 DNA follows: TGTGCCACCTCTAATATCGGGGGGTCAAGTAACAATGAGCAGTTCTTC. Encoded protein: CATSNIGGSSNNEQFF. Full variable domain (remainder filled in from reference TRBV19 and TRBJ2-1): DGGITQSPKYLFRKEGQNVTLSCEQNLNHDAMYWYRQDPGQGLRLIYYSQIVNDFQKGDIAEGYSVSREKKESFPLTVTSAQKNPTAFYLCATSNIGGSSNNEQFFGPGTRLTVL.